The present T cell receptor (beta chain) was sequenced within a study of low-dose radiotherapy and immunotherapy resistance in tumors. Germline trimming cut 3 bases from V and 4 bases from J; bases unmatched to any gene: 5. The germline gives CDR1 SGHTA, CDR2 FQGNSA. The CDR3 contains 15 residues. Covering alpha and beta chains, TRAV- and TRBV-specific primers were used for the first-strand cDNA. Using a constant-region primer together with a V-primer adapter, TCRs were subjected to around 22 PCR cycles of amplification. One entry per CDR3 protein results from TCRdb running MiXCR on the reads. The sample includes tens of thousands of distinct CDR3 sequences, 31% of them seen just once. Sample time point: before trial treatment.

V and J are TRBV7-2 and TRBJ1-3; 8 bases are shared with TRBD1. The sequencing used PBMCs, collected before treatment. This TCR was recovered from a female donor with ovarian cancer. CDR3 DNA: TGTGCCAGCAGCTTCAAGACAGGGGACGGAAACACCATATATTTT. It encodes CASSFKTGDGNTIYF.